Shown below are 30 T cell receptor beta chains from a single sample sequenced in a study of human T cells and chemical hapten exposure. MiXCR, applied by TCRdb to the RACE reads, yields one record per CDR3 protein. The sample holds some 340,000 distinct CDR3 sequences; 5.5% to 8% are singletons and the top ten take around 8.4%. Indicated time point: patch test 1, 2 weeks after DPC sensitization. Treatment of the sample: therapeutic diphenylcyclopropenone sensitization with weekly scalp DPC. The starting material was whole blood, obtained in connection with sensitization to the hapten diphenylcyclopropenone (DPC). The receptors come from a woman between 18 and 30 years old with alopecia areata. Some clones in this sample may be carry-over from other donors' samples.

This clonotype was observed a handful of times. The chain links TRBV4-3 to TRBJ1-1; D remains unclear. V was clipped by 1 base and J by 2 bases, with 11 bases between them. The germline gives CDR1 LGHNA, CDR2 YSLEER. CDR3 size: 15 residues. The CDR3 loop reads CASSQGEALNTEAFF. As DNA, the CDR3 is TGCGCCAGCAGCCAAGGTGAAGCCTTAAACACTGAAGCTTTCTTT.

This clonotype was picked up many times. V is TRBV24-1 and J is TRBJ2-3; TRBD2 matches at 7 bases. The CDR3 sequence is 15 residues long. Germline CDR1 KGHDR, CDR2 SFDVKD. The V segment lost 3 bases and the J segment 4 bases; nucleotides outside the gene matches: 6. CDR3 loop: CATSDGTGRADTQYF. The CDR3 region has the DNA TGTGCCACCAGTGATGGAACTGGGAGGGCAGATACGCAGTATTTT.

This clonotype was seen many times. The chain combines TRBV20-1 with TRBJ2-3; TRBD2 aligns across 9 bases. The CDR3 contains 17 residues. Germline V gives CDR1 DFQATT, CDR2 SNEGSKA (reference sequence). V shed 5 bases, J shed 6 bases, and the junction held 18 bases outside the gene matches. In DNA form, the CDR3 reads TGCAGTGCTTTCCCTCTGAGCGGGGGGACCATCAGGGATACGCAGTATTTT. As protein: CSAFPLSGGTIRDTQYF.

This chain uses TRBV11-1 with TRBJ1-1, with D possibly TRBD1 on 5 matching bases. Trimming shortened V by 8 bases and J by 6 bases, and 13 bases separated the two germline ends. The germline gives CDR1 SGHAT, CDR2 FQDESV (reference sequence). The CDR3 is 12 residues long. In DNA, the CDR3 is TGTGCCAGCCGGTCGAGGGGTCCTGAAGCTTTCTTT. It encodes CASRSRGPEAFF.

The table lists this clonotype with a few counts. This chain uses TRBV7-6 with TRBJ2-3; TRBD2 matches 8 bases. The CDR3 consists of 16 residues. The V gene end was trimmed by 2 bases and the J gene end by 11 bases; junction bases not matched to a gene: 15. CDR1 SGHVS and CDR2 FNYEAQ come from the germline V gene. CDR3: CASSLHGRGAGLGQYF. The CDR3 nucleotides are TGTGCCAGCAGCTTACATGGGCGGGGGGCCGGTTTGGGGCAGTATTTT.

This clonotype has at least ten counts. The chain is built from TRBV29-1 and TRBJ1-5; D is unclear. Trimming left V 4 bases short and J 1 base short, with 11 bases between. Germline values: CDR1 SQVTM, CDR2 ANQGSEA. This CDR3 comprises 14 residues. As DNA, the CDR3 is TGCAGCGTTGGATCGGGCAGAAGCAATCAGCCCCAGCATTTT. Amino acid sequence: CSVGSGRSNQPQHF. Full variable domain (missing parts from reference TRBV29-1 and TRBJ1-5): SAVISQKPSRDICQRGTSLTIQCQVDSQVTMMFWYRQQPGQSLTLIATANQGSEATYESGFVIDKFPISRPNLTFSTLTVSNMSPEDSSIYLCSVGSGRSNQPQHFGDGTRLSIL.

This clonotype occurred many times. The chain joins TRBV7-2 to TRBJ2-7; D not certain. In germline, CDR1 is SGHTA, CDR2 FQGNSA. This CDR3 contains 13 residues. Trimming removed 1 base at V and 2 bases at J, with 6 bases between. CDR3 sequence reads: CASSLEMPYEQYF. CDR3 nucleotides: TGTGCCAGCAGCTTAGAGATGCCCTACGAGCAGTACTTC.

This clonotype appeared many times. The chain combines TRBV4-3 with TRBJ2-6; no reliable D call. Germline V CDR1 and CDR2: LGHNA, YSLEER. The V and J ends lost 0 bases and 0 bases respectively, with 6 bases between them. This CDR3 contains 16 residues. This chain's CDR3 is CASSQDGYSGANVLTF. The CDR3 DNA sequence: TGCGCCAGCAGCCAAGACGGGTACTCTGGGGCCAACGTCCTGACTTTC.

This clonotype was seen many times. The chain is built from TRBV3-1 and TRBJ1-1, with TRBD1 matching 7 bases. In germline, CDR1 is LGHDT, CDR2 YNNKEL (reference sequence). Trimming at V came to 2 bases and at J to 3 bases, leaving 6 bases not matched to a gene. The CDR3 sequence is 15 residues long. The CDR3, as DNA: TGTGCCAGCAGCCAATCAACAGGGGACGACACTGAAGCTTTCTTT. This sequence encodes CASSQSTGDDTEAFF.

V gene TRBV29-1 combines with J gene TRBJ1-1; no reliable D call. V gave up 4 bases and J gave up 4 bases, with 13 bases separating them. The CDR3 loop spans 13 amino acids. Germline values: CDR1 SQVTM, CDR2 ANQGSEA. In DNA, the CDR3 is TGCAGCGTTGTACACGAACGACGCACTGAAGCTTTCTTT. Translation gives CSVVHERRTEAFF.

Worth noting for this clonotype: This may arise from a read error, as a much more abundant clone is one base away. The CDR3 DNA reads as TGTGCCAGCAGCTTCCCCCGGTCGGGTAGCGGGGGGAAACTCAATGAGCAGTTCTTC. Its protein product is CASSFPRSGSGGKLNEQFF. The V call is TRBV7-2, the J call TRBJ2-1, with 10 positions matching TRBD2. CDR1 and CDR2 (germline): SGHTA, FQGNSA. There are 19 residues in the CDR3. The V and J ends lost 3 bases and 6 bases, in that order; junction bases with no gene match: 17.

There are a few counts of this clonotype. The chain joins TRBV20-1 to TRBJ2-1, with 11 bases matching TRBD2. V trimming: 8 bases; J trimming: 5 bases; junction bases outside the gene matches: 11. Germline lookup yields CDR1 DFQATT and CDR2 SNEGSKA (reference sequence). The CDR3 is 15 residues long. Here the CDR3 reads CSSSSGTSGDNEQFF. Here the CDR3 DNA reads TGCAGTTCATCTTCCGGGACTAGCGGCGACAATGAGCAGTTCTTC.

This clonotype has ten or more counts. The CDR3 is CASRREASRTGELFF. The DNA for the CDR3 is TGTGCCAGCCGCCGGGAGGCTAGCCGCACCGGGGAGCTGTTTTTT. V and J are TRBV6-2 or TRBV6-3 and TRBJ2-2, with TRBD2 matching 7 bases. CDR3 length equals 15 residues. The V segment lost 8 bases and the J segment 4 bases; nucleotides outside the gene matches: 10. Per germline, CDR1 MNHEY and CDR2 SVGEGT.

This clonotype has more than one count but fewer than ten. The chain combines TRBV6-6 with TRBJ1-4, with D possibly being TRBD1 (5 bases). Trimming pared 3 bases from V and 8 bases from J, leaving 13 bases between. The CDR3 has 14 residues. Germline CDR1 is MNHNY and CDR2 is SVGAGI (reference sequence). Written as DNA, the CDR3 is TGTGCCAGCAGTTATGAGGGGAGAAGGGAAAAACTGTTTTTT. Residues: CASSYEGRREKLFF.

V gene TRBV5-4 combines with J gene TRBJ2-1; possibly TRBD1 or TRBD2 for D (7 bases each). Germline V CDR1 and CDR2: SGHNT, YYREEE (reference sequence). The CDR3 contains 13 residues. V was cut by 4 bases and J by 10 bases, with 15 bases left in between. The CDR3, as DNA: TGTGCCAGCAGCGGGAGGGGGCTCCAGGAGCAGTTCTTC. Its protein product is CASSGRGLQEQFF.

This clonotype was counted between two and nine times. The chain combines TRBV7-2 with TRBJ2-5; no definite D call. V lost 3 bases and J lost 4, with 12 bases in between. The V gene's germline CDR1 is SGHTA and CDR2 FQGNSA. This CDR3 contains 14 residues. The DNA for the CDR3 is TGTGCCAGCAGCTTTCAAAATTCCCTAGAGACCCAGTACTTC. As protein: CASSFQNSLETQYF.

There are many counts of this clonotype. This chain joins TRBV7-8 and TRBJ2-7, with 7 bases matching TRBD2. This CDR3 has 16 residues. Germline-derived CDR1 and CDR2 are SGHVS and FQNEAQ. V lost 1 base and J lost 1; bases outside the gene matches: 7. In DNA form, the CDR3 reads TGTGCCAGCAGCTTAGGCCGGGCGGGAGCATCCTACGAGCAGTACTTC. Its translation: CASSLGRAGASYEQYF. Full variable domain (remainder filled in from reference TRBV7-8 and TRBJ2-7): GAGVSQSPRYKVAKRGQDVALRCDPISGHVSLFWYQQALGQGPEFLTYFQNEAQLDKSGLPSDRFFAERPEGSVSTLKIQRTQQEDSAVYLCASSLGRAGASYEQYFGPGTRLTVT.

This clonotype occurred a few times. The chain uses TRBV15 and TRBJ2-4, with no clear D. The CDR3 extends over 13 amino acids. Trimming took 0 bases from V and 6 from J, leaving 6 bases between them. Germline-derived CDR1 and CDR2 are LNHNV and YYDKDF (reference sequence). This CDR3 reads CATSRDVRNIQYF. For the CDR3, the DNA is TGTGCCACCAGCAGAGATGTGAGAAACATTCAGTACTTC. The complete variable domain, with remaining parts taken from reference TRBV15 and TRBJ2-4, reads DAMVIQNPRYQVTQFGKPVTLSCSQTLNHNVMYWYQQKSSQAPKLLFHYYDKDFNNEADTPDNFQSRRPNTSFCFLDIRSPGLGDTAMYLCATSRDVRNIQYFGAGTRLSVL.

The CDR3 is CASGFGGQSFSNQPQHF. In DNA form, the CDR3 reads TGTGCTAGTGGTTTCGGGGGACAGTCCTTCAGCAATCAGCCCCAGCATTTT. The chain couples TRBV12-5 to TRBJ1-5, with 7 bases lining up with TRBD1. The CDR3 contains 17 residues. Germline V gene sequence: CDR1 LGHNT, CDR2 FRNRAP. J gave up 1 base and V 3 bases, and 9 bases lay outside the gene matches.

The rearrangement uses TRBV4-3 and TRBJ1-5; 8 bases are a match to TRBD1. Germline loops: CDR1 LGHNA, CDR2 YSLEER. CDR3 length: 16 amino acids. Losses at the gene ends were 4 bases for V and 2 bases for J; bases not matched to a gene: 7. CDR3 DNA sequence: TGCGCCAGCAGCCTCGGCAGGGGGCCAGGCAATCAGCCCCAGCATTTT. Amino acid sequence: CASSLGRGPGNQPQHF.

This clonotype was counted at least ten times. The genes are TRBV7-3 and TRBJ2-2; 10 positions match TRBD1. The CDR3 consists of 15 residues. V lost 6 bases and J lost 3; bases outside the gene matches: 4. CDR1 SGHTA and CDR2 FQGTGA come from the germline V gene. The CDR3 sequence: CASSFGQGDTGELFF. The DNA for the CDR3 is TGTGCCAGCAGTTTTGGACAGGGGGACACCGGGGAGCTGTTTTTT.

This clonotype was seen repeatedly, ten times or more. This chain links TRBV4-3 with TRBJ1-1; maybe TRBD1 (6 bases). This CDR3 is built from 13 residues. V dropped 2 bases and J dropped 5 bases, with 9 bases sitting between them. Germline V CDR1 and CDR2: LGHNA, YSLEER. CDR3 nucleotide sequence: TGCGCCAGCAGCCAAACAGGGATAACTGAAGCTTTCTTT. This encodes CASSQTGITEAFF.

V is TRBV28 and J is TRBJ2-5; no reliable D call. This CDR3 comprises 11 residues. Germline V gene sequence: CDR1 MDHEN, CDR2 SYDVKM. V lost 3 bases to trimming and J lost 7 bases, with 6 bases between them. The CDR3 sequence is CASSLRRTQYF. The CDR3, as DNA: TGTGCCAGCAGTTTGCGGCGGACCCAGTACTTC. Full variable domain (outside the CDR3, taken from reference TRBV28 and TRBJ2-5): DVKVTQSSRYLVKRTGEKVFLECVQDMDHENMFWYRQDPGLGLRLIYFSYDVKMKEKGDIPEGYSVSREKKERFSLILESASTNQTSMYLCASSLRRTQYFGPGTRLLVL.

This clonotype has a count of ten or more. The CDR3 is CASSQTQYTDTQYF. CDR3 coding DNA: TGTGCCAGCAGCCAGACACAATACACAGATACGCAGTATTTT. V is TRBV3-1 and J is TRBJ2-3; D remains ambiguous. Germline loops: CDR1 LGHDT, CDR2 YNNKEL (reference sequence). Trimming cost V 3 bases and J 2 bases, with 9 bases left between them. This CDR3 is built from 14 residues.

This clonotype was counted many times. This sequence joins TRBV20-1 and TRBJ2-3; the D is unclear. The V gene lost 0 bases and the J gene lost 6 bases, with 10 bases spanning the gap. The CDR3 loop spans 13 amino acids. Germline V gene sequence: CDR1 DFQATT, CDR2 SNEGSKA (reference sequence). CDR3 sequence: CSARDQTTDTQYF. CDR3 nucleotides: TGCAGTGCTAGAGATCAGACGACGGATACGCAGTATTTT.

V is TRBV28 and J is TRBJ2-7; no firm D call. Germline V gives CDR1 MDHEN, CDR2 SYDVKM. The CDR3 totals 15 residues. Trimming shortened V by 3 bases and J by 3 bases, and 15 bases separated the two germline ends. The CDR3 DNA sequence: TGTGCCAGCAGTTTGCTTTGGCAGACTGACTACGAGCAGTACTTC. Protein: CASSLLWQTDYEQYF.

V and J are TRBV6-5 and TRBJ1-5; D ambiguous. V gave up 2 bases and J gave up 6 bases, with 17 bases separating them. This CDR3 has 16 residues. Germline V gives CDR1 MNHEY, CDR2 SVGAGI. CDR3 region: CASSYTMPRAGQPQHF. CDR3 in DNA: TGTGCCAGCAGTTACACCATGCCTCGGGCGGGTCAGCCCCAGCATTTT.

Many counts were recorded for this clonotype. J is TRBJ2-3 and V is TRBV27; perhaps D is TRBD1 or TRBD2 (5 bases each). Germline CDR1 is MNHEY and CDR2 is SMNVEV (reference sequence). Between the trimmed V and J ends, which lost 8 bases and 2 bases, there was a span of 11 bases. The CDR3 has 13 residues. Here the CDR3 DNA reads TGTGCCAGCTGGTCCGGGGCCACAGATACGCAGTATTTT. This gives the protein CASWSGATDTQYF.

This clonotype has only a few counts. The J gene is TRBJ2-1, the V gene TRBV5-1; 10 bases agree with TRBD1. The CDR3 totals 14 residues. Looked up from germline, CDR1 is SGHRS and CDR2 is YFSETQ. After removal of 5 bases from V and 8 bases from J, the junction contained 7 bases not matched to a gene. CDR3 DNA: TGCGCCAGCAGGTCCGGGACAGGGGATGATGAGCAGTTCTTC. Residues: CASRSGTGDDEQFF.

The V call is TRBV7-9, the J call TRBJ1-6; D gene unclear. Germline values: CDR1 SEHNR, CDR2 FQNEAQ (reference sequence). The CDR3 is 13 amino acids. The germline V and J ends were trimmed by 3 bases and 8 bases, with 8 bases remaining between them. The CDR3 region is CASSFTRDSPLHF. CDR3 nucleotides: TGTGCCAGCAGCTTTACCCGGGATTCACCCCTCCACTTT.